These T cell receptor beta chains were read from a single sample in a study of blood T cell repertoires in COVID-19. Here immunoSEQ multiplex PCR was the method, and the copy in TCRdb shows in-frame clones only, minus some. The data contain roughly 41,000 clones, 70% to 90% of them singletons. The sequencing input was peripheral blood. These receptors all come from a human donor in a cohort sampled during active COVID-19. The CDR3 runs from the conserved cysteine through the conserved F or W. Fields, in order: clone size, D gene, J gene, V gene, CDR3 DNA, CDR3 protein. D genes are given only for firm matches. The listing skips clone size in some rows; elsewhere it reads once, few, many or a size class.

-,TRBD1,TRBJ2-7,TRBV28,TGTGCCAGCAGTCCAAGGACAGGGTCCTTTAACTACGAGCAGTACTTC,CASSPRTGSFNYEQYF
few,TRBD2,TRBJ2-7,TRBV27,TGTGCCAGCAGTTTATTAGGCGGGGGACGCCCCTCCTACGAGCAGTACTTC,CASSLLGGGRPSYEQYF
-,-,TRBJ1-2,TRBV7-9,TGTGCCAGCAGCTTAGGGAGGGGTAACTATGGCTACACCTTC,CASSLGRGNYGYTF
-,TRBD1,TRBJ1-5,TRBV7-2,TGTGCCAGCAGCTTCTTACAGGGGAGGCCCCAGCATTTT,CASSFLQGRPQHF
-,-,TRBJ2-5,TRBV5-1,TGCGCCAGCAGCCACGACTGGGGGGAAGAGACCCAGTACTTC,CASSHDWGEETQYF
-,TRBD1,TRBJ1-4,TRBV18,TGTGCCAGCTCACCACCTAAGACAGGGGGCGCAGCAACTAATGAAAAACTGTTTTTT,CASSPPKTGGAATNEKLFF
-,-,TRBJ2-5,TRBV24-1,TGTGCCACCAGTCTAGGAGAGACCCAGTACTTC,CATSLGETQYF
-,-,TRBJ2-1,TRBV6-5,TGTGCCAGCAGTTACCCCGGGGGGCAGGAGGAGCAGTTCTTC,CASSYPGGQEEQFF
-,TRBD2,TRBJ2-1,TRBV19,TGTGCCAGTAGCAGCCGGACTAGCACTGAGCAGTTCTTC,CASSSRTSTEQFF
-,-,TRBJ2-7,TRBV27,TGTGCCAGCAGTTCTTTTCGACCTTCCAGGGGGGATAGGCAGTACTTC,CASSSFRPSRGDRQYF
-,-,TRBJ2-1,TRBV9,TGTGCCAGCAGCGTAGACGGGATCGCCAATGAGCAGTTCTTC,CASSVDGIANEQFF
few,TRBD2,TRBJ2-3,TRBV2,TGTGCCAGCAGGAATGGACTAGCGGGAGGGGCAGATACGCAGTATTTT,CASRNGLAGGADTQYF
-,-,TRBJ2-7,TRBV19,TGTGCCAGTAGTATAGCGACGGGTACCTACGAGCAGTACTTC,CASSIATGTYEQYF
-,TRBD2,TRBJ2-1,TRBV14,TGTGCCAGCAGCCAAAGGCCTAGCGGGACCTCCTACAATGAGCAGTTCTTC,CASSQRPSGTSYNEQFF
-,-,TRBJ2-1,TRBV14,TGTGCCAGCAGCCTTATATATGAGCAGTTCTTC,CASSLIYEQFF
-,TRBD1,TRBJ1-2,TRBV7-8,TGTGCCAGCAGCTCGACGGGACAGGGGGCGATTTATGGCTACACCTTC,CASSSTGQGAIYGYTF
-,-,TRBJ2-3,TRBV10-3,TGTGCCATCAGTGAGTCGTTGTCTAATACGCAGTATTTT,CAISESLSNTQYF
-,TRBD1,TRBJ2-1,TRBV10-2,TGCGCCATCAGAATTGGCGGGACAGGGGGGAATGAGCAGTTCTTC,CAIRIGGTGGNEQFF
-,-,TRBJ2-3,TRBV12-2,TGTGCAAGTCGCTTAGCAGAGACTTCCCAAACTAGCGGGGAGAACACAGATACGCAGTATTTT,CASRLAETSQTSGENTDTQYF